These 15 T cell receptor beta chains share one sample of origin, sequenced in a study of PD-L1 blockade in urothelial cancer. Time point here: peripheral blood 6 weeks after treatment start. Sequencing used immunoSEQ multiplex PCR; TCRdb keeps in-frame clones, though not all of them. Of roughly 110,000 clones in the sample, 80% to 95% were seen once. Source: PBMCs, taken around atezolizumab (anti-PD-L1) treatment. These receptors were taken from a man aged 60 to 75 with urothelial cancer.

The chain joins TRBV28 to TRBJ2-5; possibly TRBD1 for D (5 bases). Trimming cost V 7 bases and J 5 bases, with 11 bases left between them. This CDR3 region has 12 residues. Germline CDR1 reads MDHEN; CDR2 reads SYDVKM. CDR3 protein: CASNQGRETQYF. CDR3 coding DNA: TGTGCCAGCAATCAGGGTAGGGAGACCCAGTACTTC.

J is TRBJ2-7 and V is TRBV18, with TRBD2 identical over 7 bases. With V trimmed by 5 bases and J by 0 bases, 7 bases remained unmatched. The CDR3 has 15 residues. From germline, CDR1 is KGHSH and CDR2 LQKENI. This CDR3 is CASSSGSGPSYEQYF. CDR3 DNA: TGTGCCAGCTCATCGGGTAGCGGGCCCTCCTACGAGCAGTACTTC. Supplemented by reference TRBV18 and TRBJ2-7, the full variable domain reads NAGVMQNPRHLVRRRGQEARLRCSPMKGHSHVYWYRQLPEEGLKFMVYLQKENIIDESGMPKERFSAEFPKEGPSILRIQQVVRGDSAAYFCASSSGSGPSYEQYFGPGTRLTVT.

V usage is TRBV29-1 and J usage is TRBJ2-7; 7 positions agree with TRBD1. V gave up 7 bases and J gave up 3 bases; unmatched junction bases: 15. There are 15 residues in the CDR3. Germline CDR1 reads SQVTM; CDR2 reads ANQGSEA. In DNA, the CDR3 is TGCAGCGGAAGGAGTCAGGAGAGGGGGCTCTACGAGCAGTACTTC. It yields the protein CSGRSQERGLYEQYF.

The chain links TRBV5-1 to TRBJ2-3; 7 nucleotides match TRBD1. V gave up 4 bases and J gave up 0 bases; unmatched junction bases: 5. Germline assignment: CDR1 SGHRS and CDR2 YFSETQ. The CDR3 is 15 amino acids. CDR3 in DNA: TGCGCCAGCAGCCAGGACAGGTCTAGCACAGATACGCAGTATTTT. Translating gives CASSQDRSSTDTQYF. Variable domain in full (rest from reference TRBV5-1 and TRBJ2-3): KAGVTQTPRYLIKTRGQQVTLSCSPISGHRSVSWYQQTPGQGLQFLFEYFSETQRNKGNFPGRFSGRQFSNSRSEMNVSTLELGDSALYLCASSQDRSSTDTQYFGPGTRLTVL.

The chain couples TRBV28 to TRBJ2-7; TRBD2 matches at 9 bases. The germline CDR1 and CDR2 sequences are MDHEN and SYDVKM. The junction had 3 bases not matched to a gene; V was cut back by 5 bases and J by 1 base. This CDR3 has 14 amino acids. The CDR3 DNA reads as TGTGCCAGCAGTAATAGCGGGAGTTCCTACGAGCAGTACTTC. Translating gives CASSNSGSSYEQYF.

The rearrangement uses TRBV30 and TRBJ1-4; TRBD1 agrees at 7 bases. Germline V gene lookup returns CDR1 GTSNPN and CDR2 SVGIG (reference sequence). This CDR3 region has 13 residues. V lost 7 bases, J lost 12 bases, and 14 bases stayed unmatched. The CDR3 DNA follows: TGTGCCTCCCTGAGACAGGGTTCGAGGGAACTGTTTTTT. This translates into CASLRQGSRELFF.

The chain links TRBV9 to TRBJ1-3, with unresolved D. Trimming pared 3 bases from V and 0 bases from J, leaving 16 bases between. The germline V gene has CDR1 SGDLS and CDR2 YYNGEE. CDR3 length equals 17 residues. DNA of the CDR3: TGTGCCAGCAGCGCCTCAGGAAGCTCGAACTCTGGAAACACCATATATTTT. Translated, it gives CASSASGSSNSGNTIYF.

In DNA, the CDR3 is TGCGCCAGCAGTGGGGGGAATACAGGGGCCGCAGAGCAGTTCTTC. This codes for CASSGGNTGAAEQFF. This chain joins TRBV10-1 and TRBJ2-1; the match to TRBD1 covers 7 bases. CDR3 length equals 15 residues. Germline V CDR1 and CDR2: WNHNN, SYGVQD (reference sequence). Trimming took 4 bases from V and 10 from J; bases not matched to a gene: 13.

V and J are TRBV5-1 and TRBJ2-5, with 10 nucleotides matching TRBD2. V lost 4 bases and J lost 5; bases outside the gene matches: 8. The CDR3 contains 15 residues. Germline V gene sequence: CDR1 SGHRS, CDR2 YFSETQ. The CDR3 is CASSNAGTSEETQYF. The CDR3 DNA reads as TGCGCCAGCAGCAACGCCGGGACTAGCGAGGAGACCCAGTACTTC.

This chain uses TRBV29-1 with TRBJ2-1, with D maybe TRBD1 (6 bases). This CDR3 region has 14 residues. The ends were cut back, 7 bases at V and 1 base at J, with 14 bases in the middle. Per the germline V gene, CDR1 is SQVTM and CDR2 is ANQGSEA. The CDR3 spells CSGQTGRSYNEQFF. CDR3 in DNA: TGCAGCGGGCAGACAGGTCGTTCCTACAATGAGCAGTTCTTC.

The rearrangement links TRBV2 to TRBJ2-7; 7 bases fit TRBD1. CDR3 size: 15 residues. Per the germline V gene, CDR1 is SNHLY and CDR2 is FYNNEI. The V segment lost 3 bases and the J segment 5 bases; nucleotides outside the gene matches: 10. The DNA of the CDR3 is TGTGCCAGCAGTGAGTCTGGGCAGGGGGTTAACGAGCAGTACTTC. This sequence encodes CASSESGQGVNEQYF.

The chain carries TRBV19 and TRBJ1-1; 8 bases align to TRBD1. V trimming: 5 bases; J trimming: 4 bases; junction bases outside the gene matches: 12. The CDR3 extends over 16 amino acids. Germline V gene sequence: CDR1 LNHDA, CDR2 SQIVND (reference sequence). The DNA of the CDR3 is TGTGCCAGTAGTCCACACCAGGGGGCGATGGGCACTGAAGCTTTCTTT. Its translation is CASSPHQGAMGTEAFF.

The chain recombines TRBV4-2 with TRBJ2-3, with D tentatively TRBD2 (6 bases). CDR3 size: 16 residues. The germline V and J ends were trimmed by 1 base and 5 bases, with 16 bases remaining between them. The germline V gene has CDR1 LGHNA and CDR2 YNFKEQ. The CDR3 loop is CASSQAGGGVEDTQYF. CDR3 coding DNA: TGTGCCAGCAGCCAAGCGGGCGGCGGGGTGGAAGATACGCAGTATTTT.

This clone was detected once. The CDR3 sequence: CASSRGGLAKETQYF. DNA of the CDR3: TGTGCCAGCAGCCGAGGGGGTCTAGCAAAGGAGACCCAGTACTTC. The V gene is TRBV11-2, the J gene TRBJ2-5; D might be TRBD1 (6 bases). Germline V gene data show CDR1 as SGHAT and CDR2 as FQNNGV. The CDR3 spans 15 residues. V was pared by 5 bases and J by 5 bases, with 18 bases between.

The chain couples TRBV6-5 to TRBJ1-4; 10 bases map to TRBD1. Losses at the gene ends were 6 bases for V and 8 bases for J; bases not matched to a gene: 3. The CDR3 is made up of 13 amino acids. Germline CDR1 reads MNHEY; CDR2 reads SVGAGI. CDR3 nucleotide sequence: TGTGCCAGCAGGGGACAGGGGCGGGAAAAACTGTTTTTT. This sequence encodes CASRGQGREKLFF.